One TCR beta chain is described in this entry. Its antigen is unknown. This entry comes from a study of cytomegalovirus exposure and HLA in healthy donors. This PCR relied on a set of 60 Vbeta primers and 13 Jbeta primers. Profiled with immunoSEQ multiplex PCR; TCRdb holds only in-frame clones, not every one. The sample has over 110,000 clones, approximately 80% seen once. Study findings and constraints: Information on immune exposure was restricted to one variable (CMV serostatus). For most TCR beta V segments, an earlier analysis put the productive rate at about 87% or about 30% of the time.

The ends lost 5 bases at V and 3 bases at J; junction bases unmatched: 6. The CDR3 totals 15 residues. Germline V lookup: CDR1 SGHAT, CDR2 FQNNGV. The chain uses TRBV11-2 and TRBJ2-3; 9 nucleotides agree with TRBD1. The TCR sequence derives from a middle-aged man in good health and CMV-seronegative. Sequencing input: PBMCs. This CDR3 is CASSTHRGRTDTQYF. In DNA, the CDR3 is TGTGCCAGCAGCACCCACAGGGGGCGGACAGATACGCAGTATTTT.